Listed here are 28 T cell receptor beta chains from one sample, sequenced in a study of breast tumors, draining lymph nodes, adjacent tissues. MiXCR, run by TCRdb on the multiplex PCR reads, gives a single entry per CDR3 protein. The sample has 200,000 to 300,000 distinct CDR3 sequences, more than 30% seen once. Samples came from axillary lymph nodes draining the breast cancer. The sequenced sample was axillary lymph node tissue. These receptors were taken from a female donor with breast cancer. Some clones in this sample may be carry-over from other donors' samples.

Comment on this clonotype: A much bigger clone sits one base away, suggesting this may be a read error. The chain employs TRBV20-1 and TRBJ2-7; 10 nucleotides match TRBD2. Germline CDR1 reads DFQATT; CDR2 reads SNEGSKA (reference sequence). The ends lost 4 bases at V and 7 bases at J; junction bases unmatched: 13. The CDR3 spans 15 residues. CDR3 sequence reads: CSAKFPGTSVTEQYF. CDR3 nucleotides: TGCAGTGCTAAGTTCCCCGGGACTAGCGTTACTGAGCAGTACTTC.

This clonotype was seen repeatedly, ten times or more. This sequence joins TRBV6-2 or TRBV6-3 and TRBJ2-3, with 11 bases that match TRBD2. The CDR3 has 15 residues. Germline CDR1 is MNHEY and CDR2 is SVGEGT. The V and J ends lost 5 bases and 4 bases, in that order; junction bases with no gene match: 5. The CDR3 nucleotides are TGTGCCAGCAGTCCGGGACTAGCGGCAGCAGATACGCAGTATTTT. As protein: CASSPGLAAADTQYF.

This clonotype was counted only a few times. This sequence may be a read error, since a much larger clone differs from it by one base. This CDR3 is missing its conserved last phenylalanine or tryptophan, likely due to a read error. The CDR3 DNA reads TGCGCCAGCAGCTTGGGGGTGATTGGGGATACGCAGTATTCT. Its translation is CASSLGVIGDTQYS. V usage is TRBV5-1 and J usage is TRBJ2-3, with no clear D. CDR3 length: 14 amino acids. Germline loops: CDR1 SGHRS, CDR2 YFSETQ. The V end lost 0 bases, the J end lost 6 bases, and 11 bases lay between the germline ends.

This clonotype appeared many times. The rearrangement uses TRBV2 and TRBJ2-7, with D possibly being TRBD1 (6 bases). Looked up from germline, CDR1 is SNHLY and CDR2 is FYNNEI. The V end lost 6 bases, the J end lost 3 bases, and 12 bases lay between the germline ends. This CDR3 is built from 13 residues. The CDR3 sequence: CASSGDNFYEQYF. The CDR3, as DNA: TGTGCCAGCAGCGGGGACAACTTCTACGAGCAGTACTTC.

CDR3 nucleotide sequence: TGCAGTGCATGGGGGAGTGAAAAACTGTTTTTT. Translating it yields CSAWGSEKLFF. V gene TRBV20-1 combines with J gene TRBJ1-4; D is possibly TRBD1 (5 bases). V lost 6 bases and J 7 bases, leaving 9 bases between the germline ends. The CDR3 is 11 residues long. Germline CDR1 reads DFQATT; CDR2 reads SNEGSKA (reference sequence).

A single count supports this clonotype. It may be a read error: a sequence one base away is much more abundant. This rearrangement joins TRBV11-2 to TRBJ2-3; 8 bases are a match to TRBD2. The germline V gene has CDR1 SGHAT and CDR2 FQNNGV. CDR3 length: 16 residues. The CDR3 sequence: CASSLDRGLATDSQYF. CDR3 coding DNA: TGTGCCAGCAGCTTAGATCGCGGACTAGCAACAGATTCGCAGTATTTT. The full variable domain, completed using reference TRBV11-2 and TRBJ2-3, is EAGVAQSPRYKIIEKRQSVAFWCNPISGHATLYWYQQILGQGPKLLIQFQNNGVVDDSQLPKDRFSAERLKGVDSTLKIQPAKLEDSAVYLCASSLDRGLATDSQYFGPGTRLTVL.

Worth noting for this clonotype: The junction does not match germline at one end; this may be a read error. The chain combines TRBV27 with TRBJ2-1; 7 nucleotides align to TRBD2. The CDR3 extends over 14 amino acids. CDR1 and CDR2 from the germline V gene are MNHEY and SMNVEV (reference sequence). The CDR3 sequence is CASRRLANYNERFF. DNA of the CDR3: TGTGCCAGCAGGCGACTAGCCAATTACAATGAGCGGTTCTTC.

There are many counts of this clonotype. V gene TRBV11-2 combines with J gene TRBJ1-6; D is undetermined. The CDR3 contains 15 residues. The germline V gene has CDR1 SGHAT and CDR2 FQNNGV. V lost 3 bases to trimming and J lost 0 bases, with 6 bases between them. The CDR3 here is CASSFKSSYNSPLHF. The CDR3 DNA sequence: TGTGCCAGCAGCTTCAAGAGCTCCTATAATTCACCCCTCCACTTT.

At least ten counts were recorded for this clonotype. Written as DNA, the CDR3 is TGCAGTGCTTATGGAGGGACTGGGGCCAACGTCCTGACTTTC. Its translation is CSAYGGTGANVLTF. The gene calls are TRBV20-1 and TRBJ2-6; possible D gene TRBD2, 6 bases. V lost 5 bases and J 2 bases, leaving 10 bases between the germline ends. Looked up from germline, CDR1 is DFQATT and CDR2 is SNEGSKA (reference sequence). The CDR3 length is 14 residues.

This clonotype was seen only a few times. This sequence may be a read error, since a much larger clone differs from it by one base. The chain employs TRBV19 and TRBJ1-5; the D is unclear. Trimming took 8 bases from V and 10 from J, leaving 27 bases between them. CDR1 is LNHDA and CDR2 is SQIVND in the germline V gene (reference sequence). The CDR3 loop spans 16 amino acids. Written as DNA, the CDR3 is TGTGCCAGTCGAACCTCTAAGACGGGGATTAATATACCCCAGCATTTT. Its protein is CASRTSKTGINIPQHF.

Notes on this clonotype: A much larger clone lies a single base off, so this may be a read error. CDR3 residues: CASSLGGLAQGF. The CDR3 DNA reads as TGTGCCAGCAGCTTAGGAGGTCTGGCACAGGGCTTC. The chain couples TRBV11-1 to TRBJ2-1; maybe TRBD1 (6 bases). The CDR3 loop spans 12 amino acids. CDR1 is SGHAT, CDR2 FQDESV, per germline (reference sequence).

This clonotype appeared many times. The rearrangement links TRBV2 to TRBJ2-2; tentative D call: TRBD2 (6 bases). There are 15 residues in the CDR3. Germline V gives CDR1 SNHLY, CDR2 FYNNEI. V was clipped by 8 bases and J by 4 bases, with 17 bases between them. In DNA, the CDR3 is TGTGCCAGCGGGGTAGCGGCAGGGAGCACCGGGGAGCTGTTTTTT. Residues: CASGVAAGSTGELFF.

The chain employs TRBV25-1 and TRBJ2-6; TRBD2 matches 10 bases. This CDR3 contains 17 residues. Germline V CDR1 and CDR2: MGHDK, SYGVNS. V shed 4 bases, J shed 3 bases, and the junction held 6 bases outside the gene matches. The CDR3 protein is CASSVASGRSGANVLTF. The DNA of the CDR3 is TGTGCCAGCAGTGTGGCTAGCGGGAGAAGTGGGGCCAACGTCCTGACTTTC.

This clonotype was observed many times. The gene calls are TRBV4-3 and TRBJ2-1, with TRBD2 identical over 7 bases. This CDR3 contains 13 residues. With V trimmed by 0 bases and J by 10 bases, 3 bases remained unmatched. CDR1 and CDR2 from the germline V gene are LGHNA and YSLEER. DNA for the CDR3: TGCGCCAGCAGCCAAGACTTGCGGGGGGAGCAGTTCTTC. The encoded protein is CASSQDLRGEQFF.

This clonotype was seen only a few times. The V and J genes are TRBV4-1 and TRBJ2-7; TRBD2 matches 14 bases. This CDR3 has 15 amino acids. From germline, CDR1 is MGHRA and CDR2 YSYEKL. After removal of 6 bases from V and 4 bases from J, the junction contained 5 bases not matched to a gene. The CDR3 sequence: CASRGTSGGPYEQYF. Here the CDR3 DNA reads TGCGCCAGCAGAGGGACTAGCGGGGGCCCTTACGAGCAGTACTTC.

The chain has TRBV10-3 and TRBJ1-3; D may be TRBD1 (5 bases). V was clipped by 3 bases and J by 1 base, with 7 bases between them. Germline lookup yields CDR1 ENHRY and CDR2 SYGVKD. This CDR3 is 14 amino acids long. CDR3 sequence reads: CAISEAGSGNTIYF. The CDR3 DNA is TGTGCCATCAGTGAAGCAGGGTCTGGAAACACCATATATTTT.

The chain joins TRBV10-1 to TRBJ1-6, with TRBD1 matching over 8 bases. V gave up 4 bases and J gave up 6 bases; unmatched junction bases: 2. Germline CDR1 WNHNN, CDR2 SYGVQD (reference sequence). This CDR3 has 14 residues. As DNA, the CDR3 is TGCGCCAGCAGTGCAGACAGGGGTAATTCACCCCTCCACTTT. Residues: CASSADRGNSPLHF.

There are many counts of this clonotype. The V and J genes are TRBV4-1 and TRBJ2-5; D is unclear. CDR3 length equals 15 residues. Germline CDR1 is MGHRA and CDR2 is YSYEKL. The V end lost 1 base, the J end lost 2 bases, and 11 bases lay between the germline ends. The CDR3 sequence is CASSQASRSQETQYF. CDR3 DNA sequence: TGCGCCAGCAGCCAAGCCTCCAGGTCTCAAGAGACCCAGTACTTC.

The chain joins TRBV10-2 to TRBJ2-2; no clear D gene. The V end lost 7 bases, the J end lost 9 bases, and 6 bases lay between the germline ends. The CDR3 contains 10 residues. Germline lookup yields CDR1 WSHSY and CDR2 SAAADI. The CDR3 loop is CASTPRELFF. The CDR3 coding sequence is TGCGCCAGCACACCAAGGGAGCTGTTTTTT.

This clonotype was detected many times. This chain links TRBV24-1 with TRBJ2-1, with TRBD1 matching 10 bases. The CDR3 runs 18 residues. Germline values: CDR1 KGHDR, CDR2 SFDVKD. The V gene end was trimmed by 7 bases and the J gene end by 6 bases; junction bases not matched to a gene: 17. The CDR3 coding sequence is TGTGCCACCAGCACCACCCACCTCGACAGGGGGCCGAGCAATGAGCAGTTCTTC. Translating it yields CATSTTHLDRGPSNEQFF.

The rearrangement uses TRBV15 and TRBJ1-2; unclear D gene. With 3 bases removed from V and 4 bases from J, the gap between germline ends came to 15 bases. This CDR3 spans 15 amino acids. Germline V CDR1 and CDR2: LNHNV, YYDKDF (reference sequence). The chain's CDR3 is CATSSQGGTLYGYTF. The CDR3 DNA reads TGTGCCACCAGCAGCCAAGGTGGCACACTCTATGGCTACACCTTC.

Many counts were recorded for this clonotype. This rearrangement joins TRBV9 to TRBJ2-7; D possibly corresponds to TRBD2 (6 bases). Germline-derived CDR1 and CDR2 are SGDLS and YYNGEE. V lost 0 bases, J lost 10 bases, and 14 bases lay in between. This CDR3 contains 13 residues. The CDR3 DNA is TGTGCCAGCAGCGTAGCCGGGGGTCAACTCCAGTACTTC. As protein: CASSVAGGQLQYF.

This chain uses TRBV27 with TRBJ1-2, with 7 bases aligning to TRBD1. Trimming removed 10 bases from V and 5 bases from J; junction bases left unmatched: 7. The CDR3 spans 12 residues. Germline V gene lookup returns CDR1 MNHEY and CDR2 SMNVEV (reference sequence). The CDR3 region is CATRQGRYGYTF. CDR3 in DNA: TGTGCCACCCGACAGGGAAGGTATGGCTACACCTTC.

This clonotype has a count of ten or more. The chain has TRBV20-1 and TRBJ1-4; D gene ambiguous. V was pared by 0 bases and J by 5 bases, with 10 bases between. CDR1 and CDR2 (germline): DFQATT, SNEGSKA (reference sequence). The CDR3 length is 14 residues. The CDR3 coding sequence is TGCAGTGCTAGAGATCCACGGAGAAATGAAAAACTGTTTTTT. Protein: CSARDPRRNEKLFF.

This clonotype was found many times. CDR3 protein: CSAEDSGYEQFF. CDR3 DNA: TGCAGTGCTGAGGATAGCGGGTATGAGCAGTTCTTC. The chain couples TRBV20-1 to TRBJ2-1, with TRBD2 matching over 7 bases. Germline V CDR1 and CDR2: DFQATT, SNEGSKA (reference sequence). Unmatched junction bases numbered 6, after V lost 5 bases and J lost 8 bases. The CDR3 is made up of 12 amino acids.

Ten or more counts support this clonotype. The chain recombines TRBV20-1 with TRBJ2-3; possibly TRBD1 for D (6 bases). V was pared by 3 bases and J by 2 bases, with 18 bases between. The V gene's germline CDR1 is DFQATT and CDR2 SNEGSKA (reference sequence). The CDR3 is 16 residues long. The CDR3 DNA reads TGCAGTGCTAGTGAAATAGGGACACCTCACACAGATACGCAGTATTTT. This gives the protein CSASEIGTPHTDTQYF.

This clonotype was counted a few times. The V and J genes are TRBV30 and TRBJ2-1; D remains unclear. Germline CDR1 and CDR2: GTSNPN and SVGIG (reference sequence). The CDR3 is 12 residues long. Trimming removed 1 base at V and 8 bases at J, with 9 bases between. CDR3 sequence reads: CAWSGVKDEQFF. Written as DNA, the CDR3 is TGTGCCTGGAGTGGGGTTAAGGATGAGCAGTTCTTC.

Ten or more counts support this clonotype. V and J are TRBV25-1 and TRBJ2-7, with a weak D call TRBD1 (6 bases). Germline V gene sequence: CDR1 MGHDK, CDR2 SYGVNS. This CDR3 has 15 residues. Trimming pared 6 bases from V and 5 bases from J, leaving 20 bases between. The CDR3 DNA reads as TGTGCCAGCAGATCCGGGACAACCCTTCCCCACGAGCAGTACTTC. This translates into CASRSGTTLPHEQYF.